This T cell receptor (beta chain) was documented in a study of shared clonotypes between healthy human individuals. Study overall: Used for every donor were three CD4 naive, three CD4 memory, two CD8 naive and one CD8 memory plate. Points from the study as a whole: The naive CD4 repertoires of a few donors were compared, and approximately 4.5% of clonotypes were shared. Naive subsets, compared against memory subsets, generally had larger estimated richness values.

With regard to this clone: Its target is not known.

Sequencing used immunoSEQ multiplex PCR; TCRdb keeps in-frame clones, though not all of them. This sample has approximately 2,000,000 clones, with roughly 90% found just once. Looked up from germline, CDR1 is SGHKS and CDR2 is YYEKEE (reference sequence). The CDR3 covers 14 residues. V was clipped by 1 base and J by 3 bases, with 8 bases between them. The TCR sequence derives from a man aged 18 to 30 in good health. Some clones in this sample may be carry-over from other donors' samples. V usage is TRBV5-5 and J usage is TRBJ1-5; the D is unclear. The sequenced sample was naive CD4+ T cells from PBMCs. This sample's subset: CD45RA+ positively selected. In DNA form, the CDR3 reads TGTGCCAGCAGCTTGCTAACGGCCAATCAGCCCCAGCATTTT. Encoded protein: CASSLLTANQPQHF. Full variable domain (missing parts from reference TRBV5-5 and TRBJ1-5): DAGVTQSPTHLIKTRGQQVTLRCSPISGHKSVSWYQQVLGQGPQFIFQYYEKEERGRGNFPDRFSARQFPNYSSELNVNALLLGDSALYLCASSLLTANQPQHFGDGTRLSIL.